A single T cell receptor (beta chain) is shown here with its context. The data were obtained in a study of blood T cell repertoires in COVID-19. The overall study: COVID-19 samples collected from the United States, Italy and Spain covered acute and convalescent phases. Nucleic acid was either cDNA or gDNA, and it came from T cells, B-cell-depleted T cells, or PBMCs.

The CDR3 has 13 residues. Trimming took off 7 bases at V and 7 bases at J, with 20 bases between the two ends. Germline-derived CDR1 and CDR2 are SQVTM and ANQGSEA. In the authors' methods: Quantification of nucleated cells was approximated via reference gene primer amplification. Sequencing was performed with immunoSEQ multiplex PCR; in TCRdb, only in-frame clones are kept and a portion is missing. V and J calls and clone size are as listed in that table; D and trimming were resolved from the DNA. The sample includes hundreds of thousands of clones, 83% of them seen just once. The sequencing input was peripheral blood. V usage is TRBV29-1 and J usage is TRBJ2-7, with D possibly being TRBD1 (5 bases). The TCR comes from a woman aged 40 to 49 with active or convalescent COVID-19. The CDR3 loop reads CSAVTTEAGEQYF. For the CDR3, the DNA is TGCAGCGCTGTAACGACAGAGGCTGGGGAGCAGTACTTC.